A single TCR beta chain is shown here with its context. The antigen remains unidentified. The entry originates in a study of OX40 agonist ivuxolimab in advanced cancers. At the level of the study: Each patient was given ivuxolimab into a vein every 2 weeks, at 0.01 to 10 mg/kg. Those enrolled were about 82% male, with a mean age of 60 years and ages from 23 to 79. The study's findings and limits: Among some nonresponders, normalized T-cell clonal expansion was also low. Both CD4+ and CD8+ T cell populations in blood had undergone clonal expansion by week 6 at 0.1 to 3.0 mg/kg.

Clones were sequenced by immunoSEQ multiplex PCR, and TCRdb holds only the in-frame ones, with some missing. This sample has nearly 110,000 clones, with around 93% found just once. Germline assignment: CDR1 KGHSH and CDR2 LQKENI. The V segment lost 4 bases and the J segment 10 bases; nucleotides outside the gene matches: 9. The CDR3 has 14 amino acids. Sequenced material: CD4+ or CD8+ T cells sorted from blood, taken in a trial of the OX40 agonist ivuxolimab. The chain joins TRBV18 to TRBJ2-1, with TRBD1 matching over 8 bases. The TCR sequence derives from an adult with an advanced solid tumor such as melanoma, head and neck, liver or kidney cancer. The CDR3 nucleotides read TGTGCCAGCTCACGGACGGACAGGGTGGAGGAGCAGTTCTTC. As protein: CASSRTDRVEEQFF.